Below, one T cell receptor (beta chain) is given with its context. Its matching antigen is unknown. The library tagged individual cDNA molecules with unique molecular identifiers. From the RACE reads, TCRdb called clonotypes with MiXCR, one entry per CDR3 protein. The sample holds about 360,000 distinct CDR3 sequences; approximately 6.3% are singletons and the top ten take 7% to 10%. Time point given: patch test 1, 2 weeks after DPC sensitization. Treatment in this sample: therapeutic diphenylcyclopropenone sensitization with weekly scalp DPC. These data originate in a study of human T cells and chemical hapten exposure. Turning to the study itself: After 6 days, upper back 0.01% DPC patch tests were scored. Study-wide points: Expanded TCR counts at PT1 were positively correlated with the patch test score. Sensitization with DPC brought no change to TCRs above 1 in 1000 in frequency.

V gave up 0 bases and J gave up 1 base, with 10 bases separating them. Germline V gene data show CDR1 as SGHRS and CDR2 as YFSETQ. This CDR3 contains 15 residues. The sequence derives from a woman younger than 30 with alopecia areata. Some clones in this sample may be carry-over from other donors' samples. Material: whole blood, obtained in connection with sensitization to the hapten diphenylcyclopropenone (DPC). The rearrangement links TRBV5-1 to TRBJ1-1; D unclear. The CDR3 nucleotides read TGCGCCAGCAGCTTGGAGTACGGGCAGAACACTGAAGCTTTCTTT. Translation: CASSLEYGQNTEAFF.